A single sample gave rise to the 18 T cell receptor beta chains below, sequenced in a study of T cell repertoires in cytomegalovirus infection. Via MiXCR, TCRdb re-called the reads, giving one row per CDR3 protein. This sample carries fewer than 250,000 distinct CDR3 sequences, about 12% of them seen once, and the ten largest clones take around 1.6%. Sequencing was performed on PBMCs. All receptors derive from a human donor in good health (CMV status not recorded). Some clones in this sample may be carry-over from other donors' samples.

Many counts were recorded for this clonotype. This rearrangement joins TRBV6-1 to TRBJ2-7, with D possibly matching TRBD1 (6 bases). V lost 4 bases, J lost 4 bases, and 14 bases lay in between. The CDR3 length is 14 residues. Per germline, CDR1 MNHNS and CDR2 SASEGT. Here the CDR3 DNA reads TGTGCCAGCAGTGGAAGGACAGAACTTTACGAGCAGTACTTC. Protein product: CASSGRTELYEQYF.

This clonotype was counted many times. The V call is TRBV29-1, the J call TRBJ1-1; TRBD1 is a possible D gene (6 bases). Germline values: CDR1 SQVTM, CDR2 ANQGSEA. The CDR3 consists of 11 residues. Trimming took off 6 bases at V and 2 bases at J, with 7 bases between the two ends. CDR3 bases: TGCAGCGTGGGACAAAACACTGAAGCTTTCTTT. The encoded protein is CSVGQNTEAFF.

This clonotype was counted at least ten times. The chain is built from TRBV7-2 and TRBJ2-5, with D possibly matching TRBD2 (6 bases). Germline-derived CDR1 and CDR2 are SGHTA and FQGNSA. The CDR3 totals 14 residues. Trimming shortened V by 0 bases and J by 4 bases, and 9 bases separated the two germline ends. For the CDR3, the DNA is TGTGCCAGCAGCTTAGCGCGGGGTCCAGAGACCCAGTACTTC. This sequence encodes CASSLARGPETQYF. The full variable domain, with the rest looked up from reference TRBV7-2 and TRBJ2-5, is GAGVSQSPSNKVTEKGKDVELRCDPISGHTALYWYRQSLGQGLEFLIYFQGNSAPDKSGLPSDRFSAERTGGSVSTLTIQRTQQEDSAVYLCASSLARGPETQYFGPGTRLLVL.

This clonotype has at least ten counts. The chain links TRBV15 to TRBJ2-2; the D gene is possibly TRBD2 (6 bases). Trimming shortened V by 3 bases and J by 5 bases, and 13 bases separated the two germline ends. The V gene's germline CDR1 is LNHNV and CDR2 YYDKDF (reference sequence). The CDR3 runs 15 residues. The CDR3 nucleotides read TGTGCCACCAGCAGTTTTGGAGGGGAGACCGGGGAGCTGTTTTTT. Translation: CATSSFGGETGELFF.

In its sample, this clonotype was seen many times. The rearrangement links TRBV12-3 or TRBV12-4 to TRBJ1-5; D is possibly TRBD1 (5 bases). The germline V and J ends were trimmed by 5 bases and 4 bases, with 15 bases remaining between them. The CDR3 runs to 15 residues. CDR3 DNA sequence: TGTGCCAGCAGTCATGCGGGTAGGGGAAATCAGCCCCAGCATTTT. Its translation is CASSHAGRGNQPQHF.

The genes are TRBV9 and TRBJ2-3; TRBD1 agrees at 10 bases. This CDR3 spans 17 amino acids. From germline, CDR1 is SGDLS and CDR2 YYNGEE. V lost 4 bases to trimming and J lost 1 base; unmatched junction nucleotides: 9. The CDR3 nucleotides read TGTGCCAGCAGCAAGCGGGACAGGGGAATGGGCACAGATACGCAGTATTTT. Its protein is CASSKRDRGMGTDTQYF.

This clonotype was seen ten or more times. The rearrangement links TRBV20-1 to TRBJ2-3; TRBD2 matches at 8 bases. Germline values: CDR1 DFQATT, CDR2 SNEGSKA (reference sequence). The CDR3 runs to 16 residues. After removal of 4 bases from V and 3 bases from J, the junction contained 12 bases not matched to a gene. The CDR3 loop is CSAKGRLAGKTDTQYF. The CDR3 nucleotides are TGCAGTGCTAAGGGACGTCTAGCGGGCAAAACAGATACGCAGTATTTT.

The rearrangement uses TRBV19 and TRBJ1-3; unclear D gene. Looked up from germline, CDR1 is LNHDA and CDR2 is SQIVND (reference sequence). V shed 3 bases and J shed 0 bases, with 6 bases lying between them. The CDR3 extends over 14 amino acids. Written as DNA, the CDR3 is TGTGCCAGTAGTATTTCCAGCTCTGGAAACACCATATATTTT. Translating it yields CASSISSSGNTIYF.

A few counts support this clonotype. V usage is TRBV9 and J usage is TRBJ1-3; 7 bases map to TRBD1. The V segment lost 2 bases and the J segment 0 bases; nucleotides outside the gene matches: 2. The CDR3 consists of 15 residues. Germline CDR1 SGDLS, CDR2 YYNGEE. CDR3 in DNA: TGTGCCAGCAGCGTTCGGGACAGCTCTGGAAACACCATATATTTT. Amino acids: CASSVRDSSGNTIYF.

This clonotype was counted ten times or more. This chain joins TRBV7-2 and TRBJ2-5; no clear D. The V end lost 1 base, the J end lost 3 bases, and 12 bases lay between the germline ends. Looked up from germline, CDR1 is SGHTA and CDR2 is FQGNSA. The CDR3 is 15 amino acids. The CDR3 DNA is TGTGCCAGCAGCTTAGTTCTAACCGGAAAAGAGACCCAGTACTTC. Translating gives CASSLVLTGKETQYF.

This clonotype has ten or more counts. The chain has TRBV28 and TRBJ2-5, with D perhaps given as TRBD1 or TRBD2 (5 bases each). The V end was cut by 7 bases, the J end by 1 base, with 10 bases between. CDR3 size: 13 residues. Looked up from germline, CDR1 is MDHEN and CDR2 is SYDVKM. CDR3 sequence (DNA): TGTGCCAGCATTGGGGGTTCCCAAGAGACCCAGTACTTC. Protein: CASIGGSQETQYF.

This clonotype was observed many times. The chain couples TRBV7-2 to TRBJ2-3, with D uncertain. Germline V gene lookup returns CDR1 SGHTA and CDR2 FQGNSA. V lost 1 base to trimming and J lost 6 bases, with 14 bases between them. CDR3 length: 15 residues. The CDR3 DNA sequence: TGTGCCAGCAGCTTAGTTAAGGGTACCCACGATACGCAGTATTTT. Translating gives CASSLVKGTHDTQYF.

This clonotype showed up just a few times. V is TRBV4-3 and J is TRBJ1-2; 9 positions agree with TRBD1. In germline, CDR1 is LGHNA, CDR2 YSLEER. CDR3 length: 16 residues. V was clipped by 4 bases and J by 7 bases; unmatched bases: 13. The CDR3 nucleotides read TGCGCCAGCAGCCGCTCCGTCGGGGACAGGGTGTCTGGCTACACCTTC. This encodes CASSRSVGDRVSGYTF.

There are a few counts of this clonotype. The chain uses TRBV28 and TRBJ1-5; the D gene is possibly TRBD1 (5 bases). The CDR3 covers 15 residues. CDR1 MDHEN and CDR2 SYDVKM come from the germline V gene. The V end lost 9 bases, the J end lost 5 bases, and 20 bases lay between the germline ends. CDR3 in DNA: TGTGCCAGTCATCAGGGTGGGACCCTCCATCAGCCCCAGCATTTT. As protein: CASHQGGTLHQPQHF.

This clonotype was observed many times. The DNA of the CDR3 is TGTGCCAGCAGTTCCTGGGGGGGGCGAGGAAATCAGCCCCAGCATTTT. Protein sequence: CASSSWGGRGNQPQHF. The gene calls are TRBV6-1 and TRBJ1-5; D is perhaps TRBD1 (6 bases). Germline assignment: CDR1 MNHNS and CDR2 SASEGT. CDR3 size: 16 residues. V was pared by 5 bases and J by 4 bases, with 18 bases between.

Concerning this clonotype itself: A read error may be the cause here, since a much bigger clone is one base away. CDR3 DNA sequence: TGTGCCAGCAGCTTCTGGACAGACACAGATACGCAGTATTTT. Translated: CASSFWTDTDTQYF. The V gene is TRBV5-4, the J gene TRBJ2-3; D is perhaps TRBD1 (6 bases). V was pared by 2 bases and J by 2 bases, with 9 bases between. This CDR3 spans 14 amino acids. Looked up from germline, CDR1 is SGHNT and CDR2 is YYREEE (reference sequence).

This clonotype was seen only a few times. This chain connects TRBV5-1 to TRBJ1-2; D not certain. Trimming removed 0 bases from V and 8 bases from J, with 11 bases in between. From germline, CDR1 is SGHRS and CDR2 YFSETQ. The CDR3 is 13 amino acids. The CDR3 sequence is CASSLAEQVGYTF. DNA for the CDR3: TGCGCCAGCAGCTTGGCCGAACAAGTCGGCTACACCTTC.

This clonotype was detected ten times or more. The J gene is TRBJ2-5, the V gene TRBV20-1, with 7 bases matching TRBD2. Trimming took 5 bases from V and 4 from J; bases not matched to a gene: 13. This CDR3 region has 15 residues. The V gene's germline CDR1 is DFQATT and CDR2 SNEGSKA (reference sequence). CDR3: CSAPPRGTPPETQYF. CDR3 in DNA: TGCAGTGCTCCCCCGCGGGGGACGCCCCCAGAGACCCAGTACTTC.